The source of this T cell receptor beta chain is a study of blood T cell repertoires in COVID-19 (dated by TCRdb to 2018 to 2021). Regarding the study in general: Samples covering the acute and convalescent phases of COVID-19 were provided by collaborators in the United States, Italy and Spain. The material from the prospective study consisted of cDNA or gDNA derived from T cells, B-cell-depleted T cells, or PBMCs. Subjects who had been exposed to COVID-19, were actively infected with it, or had recovered from it provided the deeply sampled blood TCRbeta repertoires that made up the dataset. The repertoires were released in a freely available public database intended as a resource for research on the immune response to SARS-CoV-2. The samples were drawn from two sources: the first 160 participants of the ongoing ImmuneRACE study, and about 1,300 subjects contributed by 6 global collaborators. Nearly every sample came with metadata listing a de-identified subject ID, COVID-19 status, age in years and sex. Where HLA class I and class II types were available, the types were taken from metadata supplied by the sample provider, not from assay-based typing.

Whole blood was collected in K2EDTA tubes by collaborating institutions according to the institutions' own protocols. Collaborator samples were shipped for TCRbeta analysis as frozen whole blood, isolated PBMCs, or DNA extracted from either sample type. Of note for this clone: The antigen it binds to is not known. Base qualities are not at hand, and no much larger clone is one base apart.

The CDR3, cysteine through phenylalanine, is 16 amino acids long. Only the CDR3 portion is preserved as DNA: 48 bases, with reading frame beginning at the first base. The V end gives up 5 bases and the J end 7 bases, leaving 8 bases in the junction not matched to a gene. Via the germline V gene (reference sequence), CDR1 is PRHDT and CDR2 FYEKMQ. The investigation overall reported the following: Clinical and demographic metadata were provided uncurated, with the amount varying by source and participant.

TCRbeta CDR3 regions were amplified from genomic DNA using the immunoSEQ Assay, a bias-controlled multiplex PCR. For the original study's pipeline: The number of nucleated cells in each sample was estimated by amplification of reference gene primers within the assay. To quantify the absolute abundance of each unique TCRbeta CDR3 rearrangement, sequence reads were collapsed and filtered. For each sample, productive Simpson clonality was calculated as the square root of Simpson's diversity index over productive rearrangements. TCRdb mirrors the immuneACCESS table, restricted to in-frame sequences. Some clones are absent from its copies; in checked studies, under half trace to an unresolved V gene, and the reason for the others is unknown. That table gives V, J and clone size, and the DNA gave D and trimming. The sample includes approximately 410,000 clones, with roughly 85% observed a single time. Together, the top ten hold 1.4% of the sample.

This clonotype originated in a woman in her 30s with active or convalescent COVID-19. Sequences were obtained from peripheral blood. The V and J genes are TRBV13 and TRBJ2-1, and 13 bases in between align with TRBD2. The DNA is as follows: TGTGCCAGCAGCCGAGGACTAGCGGGAGATAAAAATGAGCAGTTCTTC. Its protein reads: CASSRGLAGDKNEQFF.